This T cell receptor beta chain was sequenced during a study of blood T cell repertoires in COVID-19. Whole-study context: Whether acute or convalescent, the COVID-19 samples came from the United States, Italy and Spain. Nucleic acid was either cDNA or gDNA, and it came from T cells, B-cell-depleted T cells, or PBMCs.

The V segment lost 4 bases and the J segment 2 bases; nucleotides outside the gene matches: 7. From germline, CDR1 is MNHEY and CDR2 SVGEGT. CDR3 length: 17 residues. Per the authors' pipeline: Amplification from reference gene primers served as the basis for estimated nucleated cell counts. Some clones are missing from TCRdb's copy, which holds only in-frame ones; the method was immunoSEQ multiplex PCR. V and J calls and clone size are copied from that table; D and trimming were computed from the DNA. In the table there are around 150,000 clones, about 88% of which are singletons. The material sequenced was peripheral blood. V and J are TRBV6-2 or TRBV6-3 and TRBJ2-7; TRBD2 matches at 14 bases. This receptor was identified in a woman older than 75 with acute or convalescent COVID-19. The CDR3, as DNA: TGTGCCAGCAGTTGGACTAGCGGGGGGCTTAACGCCTACGAGCAGTACTTC. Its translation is CASSWTSGGLNAYEQYF.